Below are 20 T cell receptor beta chains sequenced from a single sample in a study of CD8 T cells in ankylosing spondylitis. Broader study findings: Seemingly distinctive of ankylosing spondylitis blood was a TCR beta motif formed by eight highly homologous variants.

Their antigens are not known. TCRdb reprocessed the 5' RACE reads with MiXCR, giving one entry per CDR3 protein. The sample lists over 450,000 distinct CDR3 sequences, about 13% occurring once. The sample consisted of blood, either unsorted or a sorted T cell fraction (not recorded which). Receptors originate from a male donor with ankylosing spondylitis.

This clonotype was recorded many times. The chain recombines TRBV7-2 with TRBJ2-2; no clear D. CDR1 SGHTA and CDR2 FQGNSA come from the germline V gene. The germline V and J ends were trimmed by 6 bases and 6 bases, with 11 bases remaining between them. The CDR3 is 13 residues long. The CDR3: CASRELGPGELFF. CDR3 sequence (DNA): TGTGCCAGCAGAGAACTGGGTCCCGGGGAGCTGTTTTTT. The whole variable domain, remainder taken from reference TRBV7-2 and TRBJ2-2, is GAGVSQSPSNKVTEKGKDVELRCDPISGHTALYWYRQSLGQGLEFLIYFQGNSAPDKSGLPSDRFSAERTGGSVSTLTIQRTQQEDSAVYLCASRELGPGELFFGEGSRLTVL.

The chain carries TRBV29-1 and TRBJ2-1; perhaps TRBD2 as D (6 bases). The CDR3 length is 14 residues. Per the germline V gene, CDR1 is SQVTM and CDR2 is ANQGSEA. The V end was cut by 6 bases, the J end by 0 bases, with 12 bases between. The CDR3 sequence is CSVLAPSSYNEQFF. In DNA form, the CDR3 reads TGCAGCGTGCTAGCGCCGAGCTCCTACAATGAGCAGTTCTTC.

The table lists this clonotype with a few counts. CDR3 bases: TGTGCCAGCAGTCCGGCGCTGATCCCAAGCTCCTACGAGCAGTACTTC. This codes for CASSPALIPSSYEQYF. The V and J genes are TRBV27 and TRBJ2-7; D unclear. Between the trimmed V and J ends, which lost 5 bases and 0 bases, there was a span of 17 bases. The CDR3 length is 16 residues. The germline CDR1 and CDR2 sequences are MNHEY and SMNVEV (reference sequence).

A few counts support this clonotype. In DNA form, the CDR3 reads TGCAGTGCTAAGGGACTAGCGGTCACAGATACGCAGTATTTT. Translated, it gives CSAKGLAVTDTQYF. The chain has TRBV20-1 and TRBJ2-3, with 11 bases identical to TRBD2. The germline gives CDR1 DFQATT, CDR2 SNEGSKA (reference sequence). This CDR3 region has 14 residues. V shed 4 bases and J 2 bases; nucleotides not matched to a gene: 2.

This clonotype was observed a few times. This chain links TRBV6-1 with TRBJ1-4, with D possibly being TRBD1 (5 bases). Trimming pared 0 bases from V and 10 bases from J, leaving 18 bases between. There are 16 residues in the CDR3. CDR1 MNHNS and CDR2 SASEGT come from the germline V gene. The CDR3 DNA reads TGTGCCAGCAGTGAAGCGCCGGGGCCGGGGGTAGGAAAACTGTTTTTT. It specifies CASSEAPGPGVGKLFF.

This clonotype was observed a few times. The chain recombines TRBV15 with TRBJ2-3; 12 bases agree with TRBD2. Trimming cost V 1 base and J 6 bases; bases outside gene matches: 8. The length of the CDR3 is 17 residues. Per germline, CDR1 LNHNV and CDR2 YYDKDF (reference sequence). The CDR3 region is CATSRGGLAGLRDTQYF. The DNA of the CDR3 is TGTGCCACCAGCAGAGGTGGACTAGCGGGACTTCGGGATACGCAGTATTTT. Full variable domain (rest looked up from reference TRBV15 and TRBJ2-3): DAMVIQNPRYQVTQFGKPVTLSCSQTLNHNVMYWYQQKSSQAPKLLFHYYDKDFNNEADTPDNFQSRRPNTSFCFLDIRSPGLGDTAMYLCATSRGGLAGLRDTQYFGPGTRLTVL.

The rearrangement uses TRBV7-9 and TRBJ2-5; tentatively, D is TRBD1 (6 bases). Between the trimmed V and J ends, which lost 5 bases and 2 bases, there was a span of 15 bases. The germline V gene has CDR1 SEHNR and CDR2 FQNEAQ (reference sequence). The CDR3 has 15 residues. CDR3: CASSRDTRGQETQYF. CDR3 DNA sequence: TGTGCCAGCAGCCGGGACACCAGGGGTCAAGAGACCCAGTACTTC.

This clonotype was seen only a few times. V is TRBV7-2 and J is TRBJ2-7, with TRBD1 as a possible D gene (6 bases). The germline CDR1 and CDR2 sequences are SGHTA and FQGNSA. Trimming left V 6 bases short and J 3 bases short, with 15 bases between. This CDR3 spans 14 amino acids. The CDR3 loop reads CASSQETGDYEQYF. CDR3 nucleotide sequence: TGTGCCAGCAGTCAGGAGACAGGAGACTACGAGCAGTACTTC.

V gene TRBV27 combines with J gene TRBJ1-5, with D unclear. Trimming cost V 1 base and J 0 bases, with 10 bases left between them. Germline values: CDR1 MNHEY, CDR2 SMNVEV (reference sequence). The CDR3 totals 16 residues. CDR3 coding DNA: TGTGCCAGCAGTTTATTCCCATCAAGTAGCAATCAGCCCCAGCATTTT. Protein product: CASSLFPSSSNQPQHF.

V and J are TRBV7-2 and TRBJ1-5; D is undetermined. The CDR3 totals 15 residues. Trimming pared 5 bases from V and 3 bases from J, leaving 14 bases between. Looked up from germline, CDR1 is SGHTA and CDR2 is FQGNSA. The CDR3: CASSPVEPHNQPQHF. The CDR3 region has the DNA TGTGCCAGCAGCCCGGTGGAGCCGCACAATCAGCCCCAGCATTTT.

This clonotype was seen only a few times. This rearrangement joins TRBV12-3 or TRBV12-4 to TRBJ2-3; D gene unclear. V was clipped by 6 bases and J by 10 bases, with 17 bases between them. The CDR3 loop spans 13 amino acids. CDR3 bases: TGTGCCAGCAGCCTTGGACCCGATCCGCCGCAGTATTTT. Translated, it gives CASSLGPDPPQYF.

This clonotype was recorded many times. The CDR3 spells CASSPRLAGVGQETQYF. CDR3 bases: TGTGCCAGCTCACCACGACTAGCGGGAGTGGGGCAAGAGACCCAGTACTTC. J is TRBJ2-5 and V is TRBV18, with 12 nucleotides matching TRBD2. Germline V gene data show CDR1 as KGHSH and CDR2 as LQKENI. This CDR3 has 17 amino acids. The J segment lost 2 bases and the V segment lost 1 base, leaving 5 bases of the junction unmatched.

This clonotype was seen a handful of times. This rearrangement joins TRBV25-1 to TRBJ1-2, with D unclear. The V end was cut by 4 bases, the J end by 4 bases, with 7 bases between. CDR3 length: 12 residues. Germline CDR1 MGHDK, CDR2 SYGVNS. This CDR3 is CASSGHAYGYTF. In nucleotides, the CDR3 is TGTGCCAGCAGTGGCCATGCCTATGGCTACACCTTC.

This clonotype was seen more than once but under ten times. The rearrangement links TRBV3-1 to TRBJ2-7; perhaps TRBD1 as D (5 bases). Looked up from germline, CDR1 is LGHDT and CDR2 is YNNKEL (reference sequence). This CDR3 contains 15 residues. V was shortened by 4 bases and J by 2 bases, with 15 bases between the two germline ends. The CDR3 loop reads CASSPMTVSTYEQYF. The CDR3, as DNA: TGTGCCAGCAGCCCAATGACAGTTAGCACCTACGAGCAGTACTTC.

A few counts support this clonotype. The V gene is TRBV5-1, the J gene TRBJ2-5; D remains ambiguous. Germline V gene sequence: CDR1 SGHRS, CDR2 YFSETQ. Trimming removed 4 bases from V and 7 bases from J, with 17 bases in between. This CDR3 comprises 14 residues. The CDR3 protein is CASSPAGLVGTQYF. The CDR3 DNA follows: TGCGCCAGCAGCCCAGCCGGTCTAGTTGGGACCCAGTACTTC.

This clonotype was observed many times. The CDR3 coding sequence is TGCGCCAGCACCAAGGGCGGCGGGAACACCGGGGAGCTGTTTTTT. Its translation: CASTKGGGNTGELFF. This sequence joins TRBV5-1 and TRBJ2-2; no definite D call. The germline V gene has CDR1 SGHRS and CDR2 YFSETQ. Trimming cost V 6 bases and J 1 base, with 13 bases left between them. There are 15 residues in the CDR3.

This clonotype appeared a few times. J is TRBJ1-2 and V is TRBV11-2; 12 bases line up with TRBD1. The CDR3 length is 16 residues. V trimming: 1 base; J trimming: 8 bases; junction bases outside the gene matches: 8. In germline, CDR1 is SGHAT, CDR2 FQNNGV. The CDR3, as DNA: TGTGCCAGCAGCTTAGTTGCGGGACAGGGGGCTTGGGGCTACACCTTC. Translated: CASSLVAGQGAWGYTF.

This chain joins TRBV10-3 and TRBJ2-5; 12 bases agree with TRBD2. With V trimmed by 4 bases and J by 5 bases, 8 bases remained unmatched. The CDR3 has 16 residues. Germline CDR1 is ENHRY and CDR2 is SYGVKD. DNA for the CDR3: TGTGCCATCAGTGGGAAACTAGCGGGAGGAAGTGAGACCCAGTACTTC. Translated, it gives CAISGKLAGGSETQYF.

The sample holds many counts of this clonotype. The genes are TRBV11-2 and TRBJ2-7; D gene uncertain. Germline V gene lookup returns CDR1 SGHAT and CDR2 FQNNGV. The CDR3 has 13 residues. Trimming removed 1 base from V and 6 bases from J, with 10 bases in between. DNA for the CDR3: TGTGCCAGCAGCTTAGTCAGTCAAGGCGAGCAGTACTTC. Encoded protein: CASSLVSQGEQYF.

This clonotype showed up just a few times. The chain links TRBV10-3 to TRBJ2-3; 10 bases align to TRBD2. The CDR3 runs 14 residues. V shed 5 bases, J shed 2 bases, and the junction held 1 base outside the gene matches. Germline lookup yields CDR1 ENHRY and CDR2 SYGVKD. The CDR3 is CAISTSGDTDTQYF. The CDR3 DNA is TGTGCCATCAGTACTAGCGGGGACACAGATACGCAGTATTTT.